This T cell receptor beta chain comes out of a study of metastatic and nonmetastatic thyroid tumors (TCRdb year 2020). In terms of the full investigation: Repertoires from peripheral blood and from tumor or nodule tissue samples of malignant and benign thyroid patients were compared. Study-wide conclusions, independent of this receptor: In both blood and tumor samples, TCR beta diversity was reported to be significantly higher in malignant tumors than in benign nodules.

No treatment had been received by any patient before thyroid surgery. The study retrospectively analysed patient clinical samples collected from about 2012 to 2019 using T-cell receptor beta sequencing. This clone was observed at least ten times. The antigen it binds to is not known. No much larger clone exists at a distance of one base, and base qualities are not known. From a lookup of the germline V gene (reference sequence), CDR1 and CDR2 are LGHDT and YNNKEL. The junction shows trimming of 6 bases on V and 7 bases on J, plus 21 bases between the germline ends. Taken from cysteine to phenylalanine, the CDR3 has 15 residues. Only CDR3 DNA is held: 45 bases, read in frame from base 1. Libraries were built with PCR. The listed sequencing device is Illumina HiSeq 4000. The TCR beta-chain CDR3 region of each patient was profiled by high-throughput sequencing. The authors' pipeline ran thus. Drawing on CDR3 differences between clinicopathological groups, the researchers built a classifier meant to tell apart patients with distant-metastatic papillary thyroid cancer. Repertoire diversity was assessed with the Shannon index, and tumor-blood repertoire similarity with the Morisita-Horn index. TCRdb redid the processing of the public reads, applying fastp at Q25 and MiXCR, and retained in-frame beta chains. These V and J calls rely on TCRdb rather than the paper's analysis. This sample lists approximately 21,000 clones; roughly 24% were detected once. Jointly, the top ten make up about a fifth of the sample.

The TCR comes from a female donor with papillary thyroid cancer or a benign thyroid nodule (not recorded which). Some clones in this sample may be carry-over from other donors' samples. The specimen sequenced was blood. The chain is made from TRBV3-1 and TRBJ1-1, with an unclear D gene assignment. CDR3 region: CASRRRMGVGGEAFF. The DNA sequence is as follows: TGTGCCAGCAGGCGTCGAATGGGAGTTGGTGGTGAAGCTTTCTTT.